This T cell receptor beta chain was captured by sequencing in a study of T-cell reconstitution after alpha-beta-depleted transplantation in children. Whole-study findings and limits: The origin of high day-60 TCRbeta diversity in some patients lay in surviving recipient T cells and thymic progenitors. Roughly two months post-transplant, alpha-beta T cells reportedly originated from several hundred graft clones that had expanded.

A library of TCRbeta sequences, prepared with unique molecular identifiers, was generated. MiXCR, applied by TCRdb to the PCR reads, yields one record per CDR3 protein. The profile shows about 100,000 distinct CDR3 sequences, 4.5% to 7.5% of them singletons. This clonotype was observed many times. Its specificity is unknown. The CDR3 sequence is 15 residues long. Unmatched junction bases numbered 11, after V lost 6 bases and J lost 4 bases. Germline V gene sequence: CDR1 DFQATT, CDR2 SNEGSKA (reference sequence). This chain connects TRBV20-1 to TRBJ2-1; 8 positions agree with TRBD1. Here the sequenced sample was PBMCs, mostly from graft donor cells, taken 60 days after TCRalphabeta/CD19-depleted stem cell transplant. The sequence came from a female patient between 2 and 15 years old who had a stem cell transplant for Fanconi anemia, so the T cells may come from the graft donor. The CDR3 reads CSAGLGQANYNEQFF. CDR3 nucleotides: TGCAGTGCGGGGTTGGGACAGGCCAATTACAATGAGCAGTTCTTC.